This T cell receptor beta chain was sequenced in a study of T cells in localized non-small cell lung cancer. Turning to this clone: Its matching antigen is unknown.

Overall study results and limits: Adjacent lung exhibited a median of about 50 among the 100 most abundant tumor clones. Uninvolved neighboring lung showed the greatest T cell clonality, exceeding tumor. A raised T cell density in blood coincided with lengthier overall survival. Sequencing was limited to one tumor region, leaving the possibility of heterogeneity open.

CDR1 is MNHEY and CDR2 is SVGAGI in the germline V gene. CDR3 length: 14 residues. V gave up 0 bases and J gave up 4 bases, with 10 bases separating them. Measured with immunoSEQ multiplex PCR; TCRdb has only the in-frame clones, and not every one. The sample lists approximately 17,000 clones; almost 85% were seen once. The source of this sequence is a male donor older than 55 with stage I lung adenocarcinoma. Specimen: peripheral blood, collected before any cancer treatment. V is TRBV6-5 and J is TRBJ2-7; D possibly uses TRBD1 or TRBD2 (6 bases each). The CDR3 is CASSYSGGGYEQYF. The DNA for the CDR3 is TGTGCCAGCAGTTACTCGGGGGGCGGGTACGAGCAGTACTTC.